Below are 28 T cell receptor beta chains sequenced from a single sample in a study of T cell repertoires in cytomegalovirus infection. No antigens are known for them. One entry per CDR3 protein, called by TCRdb with MiXCR from the reads. The sample has 400,000 to 600,000 distinct CDR3 sequences, under 55% seen once. Here the sequenced sample was cultured PBMCs, taken from culture after CMV antigen stimulation. The receptors were gathered from a human donor in good health (CMV status not recorded). Some clones in this sample may be carry-over from other donors' samples.

The rearrangement uses TRBV27 and TRBJ2-2, with TRBD1 matching over 8 bases. The CDR3 is 15 residues long. Germline lookup yields CDR1 MNHEY and CDR2 SMNVEV (reference sequence). V gave up 7 bases and J gave up 2 bases; unmatched junction bases: 6. This CDR3 reads CASTPAGGNTGELFF. DNA of the CDR3: TGTGCCAGCACCCCGGCAGGGGGCAACACCGGGGAGCTGTTTTTT.

The rearrangement links TRBV28 to TRBJ2-7; D remains unclear. Trimming cost V 2 bases and J 4 bases, with 9 bases left between them. Per the germline V gene, CDR1 is MDHEN and CDR2 is SYDVKM. This CDR3 contains 13 residues. DNA of the CDR3: TGTGCCAGCAGTTTAAGTTCCGGTTACGAGCAGTACTTC. Amino acid sequence: CASSLSSGYEQYF.

The genes are TRBV11-2 and TRBJ2-5; TRBD2 agrees at 12 bases. This CDR3 is built from 16 residues. CDR1 is SGHAT, CDR2 FQNNGV, per germline. With V trimmed by 3 bases and J by 5 bases, 7 bases remained unmatched. The CDR3 loop reads CASSLGLAGGEETQYF. CDR3 bases: TGTGCCAGCAGCTTGGGACTAGCGGGCGGTGAGGAGACCCAGTACTTC.

V is TRBV7-9 and J is TRBJ2-1, with 7 bases that match TRBD2. The CDR3 covers 17 residues. The junction had 17 bases not matched to a gene; V was cut back by 5 bases and J by 7 bases. Germline V gene lookup returns CDR1 SEHNR and CDR2 FQNEAQ (reference sequence). CDR3 residues: CASSPPPGLVVRNEQFF. CDR3 bases: TGTGCCAGCAGCCCTCCCCCCGGACTAGTGGTAAGGAATGAGCAGTTCTTC.

The CDR3 coding sequence is TGTGCCAGCAGCTCCGACACGGGGGGGGAGACCCAGTACTTC. Amino acid sequence: CASSSDTGGETQYF. V usage is TRBV11-2 and J usage is TRBJ2-5; TRBD2 agrees at 8 bases. The CDR3 loop spans 14 amino acids. Germline CDR1 reads SGHAT; CDR2 reads FQNNGV. J gave up 5 bases and V 4 bases, and 6 bases lay outside the gene matches.

CDR3 coding DNA: TGTGCCAGCAGCTACCCCCGACAGGGAAGCACAGATACGCAGTATTTT. It translates to CASSYPRQGSTDTQYF. The chain links TRBV7-6 to TRBJ2-3; TRBD1 matches at 7 bases. Germline CDR1 and CDR2: SGHVS and FNYEAQ. The CDR3 contains 16 residues. V was clipped by 4 bases and J by 0 bases; unmatched bases: 7.

This clonotype was seen a few times. V and J are TRBV12-3 or TRBV12-4 and TRBJ2-1; unclear D gene. The V gene lost 3 bases and the J gene lost 8 bases, with 8 bases spanning the gap. The CDR3 covers 12 residues. The CDR3 bases are TGTGCCAGCAGTTTTTTGTTGGATGAGCAGTTCTTC. Its protein is CASSFLLDEQFF.

The rearrangement uses TRBV19 and TRBJ2-1; perhaps TRBD1 as D (6 bases). The V gene lost 5 bases and the J gene lost 7 bases, with 12 bases spanning the gap. CDR3 length: 13 residues. Germline V gene sequence: CDR1 LNHDA, CDR2 SQIVND (reference sequence). The CDR3 DNA reads TGTGCCAGTAGTGTGGACAGACTTAATGAGCAGTTCTTC. It translates to CASSVDRLNEQFF.

V and J are TRBV6-1 and TRBJ2-7, with D maybe TRBD1 (6 bases). The CDR3 has 16 residues. Trimming took off 7 bases at V and 0 bases at J, with 19 bases between the two ends. Germline CDR1 MNHNS, CDR2 SASEGT. CDR3 sequence: CASTQFLQGPSYEQYF. The CDR3 nucleotides read TGTGCCAGCACCCAATTTCTACAGGGCCCCTCCTACGAGCAGTACTTC.

The table lists this clonotype with a few counts. This chain joins TRBV12-3 or TRBV12-4 and TRBJ1-1; maybe TRBD1 (5 bases). The V end was cut by 3 bases, the J end by 1 base, with 12 bases between. This CDR3 has 15 residues. As DNA, the CDR3 is TGTGCCAGCAGTTTTACGGGGCATAAGAACACTGAAGCTTTCTTT. Its translation: CASSFTGHKNTEAFF.

This clonotype occurred a few times. V and J are TRBV11-2 and TRBJ1-4; possibly TRBD1 for D (6 bases). The V gene lost 3 bases and the J gene lost 2 bases, with 10 bases spanning the gap. The germline gives CDR1 SGHAT, CDR2 FQNNGV. This CDR3 region has 15 residues. CDR3: CASSFPGHTNEKLFF. In nucleotides, the CDR3 is TGTGCCAGCAGCTTTCCGGGACATACTAATGAAAAACTGTTTTTT.

The chain employs TRBV10-3 and TRBJ1-2, with D possibly matching TRBD1 (5 bases). This CDR3 has 13 residues. V was cut by 7 bases and J by 2 bases, with 11 bases left in between. Germline V gene data show CDR1 as ENHRY and CDR2 as SYGVKD. The DNA of the CDR3 is TGTGCCATCAATGACCGACAGAACTATGGCTACACCTTC. Protein: CAINDRQNYGYTF.

The chain carries TRBV7-8 and TRBJ1-2; TRBD1 is a possible D gene (5 bases). Looked up from germline, CDR1 is SGHVS and CDR2 is FQNEAQ. Trimming took 2 bases from V and 8 from J, leaving 15 bases between them. The CDR3 runs 14 residues. The chain's CDR3 is CASSLNMGTGGYTF. For the CDR3, the DNA is TGTGCCAGCAGCTTAAATATGGGGACGGGCGGCTACACCTTC.

The CDR3 reads CASSLISGGGRQPQHF. The CDR3 DNA is TGTGCCAGCAGCTTAATTTCAGGGGGTGGTCGTCAGCCCCAGCATTTT. The gene calls are TRBV7-2 and TRBJ1-5, with TRBD1 matching 7 bases. This CDR3 spans 16 amino acids. Germline lookup yields CDR1 SGHTA and CDR2 FQGNSA. The V gene end was trimmed by 2 bases and the J gene end by 6 bases; junction bases not matched to a gene: 10. Supplemented by reference TRBV7-2 and TRBJ1-5, the full variable domain reads GAGVSQSPSNKVTEKGKDVELRCDPISGHTALYWYRQSLGQGLEFLIYFQGNSAPDKSGLPSDRFSAERTGGSVSTLTIQRTQQEDSAVYLCASSLISGGGRQPQHFGDGTRLSIL.

The V gene is TRBV20-1, the J gene TRBJ2-5, with D unresolved. Germline V CDR1 and CDR2: DFQATT, SNEGSKA (reference sequence). This CDR3 has 14 amino acids. The V gene lost 6 bases and the J gene lost 1 base, with 15 bases spanning the gap. CDR3 bases: TGCAGTGCCAGCCGCCTGGAGAGCCAAGAGACCCAGTACTTC. It encodes CSASRLESQETQYF.

The rearrangement joins TRBV7-8 to TRBJ1-6, with a weak D call TRBD1 (5 bases). CDR1 and CDR2 (germline): SGHVS, FQNEAQ. CDR3 size: 16 residues. V lost 5 bases and J lost 4, with 15 bases in between. As DNA, the CDR3 is TGTGCCAGCAGCGCAACAGGAAGATCGTATAATTCACCCCTCCACTTT. This codes for CASSATGRSYNSPLHF.

The chain is built from TRBV27 and TRBJ2-1; 9 bases fit TRBD2. The V gene end was trimmed by 6 bases and the J gene end by 4 bases; junction bases not matched to a gene: 10. There are 16 residues in the CDR3. Per the germline V gene, CDR1 is MNHEY and CDR2 is SMNVEV (reference sequence). The CDR3 DNA follows: TGTGCCAGCAGGGGGCCCGGGACTAGCTCTTACAATGAGCAGTTCTTC. Amino acid sequence: CASRGPGTSSYNEQFF.

The chain links TRBV7-8 to TRBJ1-5; D gene unclear. This CDR3 has 13 amino acids. Trimming stripped 2 bases from V and 6 bases from J, with 8 bases between. The germline V gene has CDR1 SGHVS and CDR2 FQNEAQ. CDR3 DNA: TGTGCCAGCAGCTTATCAGCTAGTCAGCCCCAGCATTTT. It codes for CASSLSASQPQHF.

This clonotype was seen a handful of times. J is TRBJ1-1 and V is TRBV11-2; D gene unclear. This CDR3 is built from 15 residues. Trimming removed 1 base from V and 0 bases from J, with 9 bases in between. Per germline, CDR1 SGHAT and CDR2 FQNNGV. In DNA form, the CDR3 reads TGTGCCAGCAGCTTAGCTTCAGCGATGAACACTGAAGCTTTCTTT. Its translation: CASSLASAMNTEAFF. Using reference TRBV11-2 and TRBJ1-1 for the parts outside the CDR3, the full variable domain is EAGVAQSPRYKIIEKRQSVAFWCNPISGHATLYWYQQILGQGPKLLIQFQNNGVVDDSQLPKDRFSAERLKGVDSTLKIQPAKLEDSAVYLCASSLASAMNTEAFFGQGTRLTVV.

This clonotype turned up a few times. The chain couples TRBV4-2 to TRBJ2-6, with D perhaps being TRBD1 or TRBD2 (5 bases each). The V end was cut by 0 bases, the J end by 0 bases, with 12 bases between. Germline lookup yields CDR1 LGHNA and CDR2 YNFKEQ. The CDR3 has 18 amino acids. The CDR3 nucleotides read TGTGCCAGCAGCCAAGATGGGACCTATATCTCTGGGGCCAACGTCCTGACTTTC. Translating it yields CASSQDGTYISGANVLTF.

The J gene is TRBJ2-5, the V gene TRBV20-1, with TRBD2 matching 7 bases. The CDR3 is 13 residues long. V gave up 3 bases and J gave up 1 base; unmatched junction bases: 2. The germline gives CDR1 DFQATT, CDR2 SNEGSKA (reference sequence). CDR3 nucleotide sequence: TGCAGTGCTAGTGGCGGGGGCCAAGAGACCCAGTACTTC. Its protein product is CSASGGGQETQYF.

This chain uses TRBV4-2 with TRBJ2-7; D unresolved. V lost 0 bases and J 4 bases, leaving 7 bases between the germline ends. Germline values: CDR1 LGHNA, CDR2 YNFKEQ. The CDR3 spans 13 residues. The DNA for the CDR3 is TGTGCCAGCAGCCAAGATGGAGATTACGAGCAGTACTTC. The encoded protein is CASSQDGDYEQYF.

The chain carries TRBV4-3 and TRBJ1-3, with 9 nucleotides matching TRBD1. This CDR3 contains 18 residues. With 4 bases clipped from V and 4 bases from J, the junction kept 14 bases outside the gene matches. Germline lookup yields CDR1 LGHNA and CDR2 YSLEER. DNA for the CDR3: TGCGCCAGCAGCCGAAAAACTTGGACAGGGGAAACGGGAAACACCATATATTTT. Translating it yields CASSRKTWTGETGNTIYF.

This clonotype has only a few counts. The chain has TRBV10-1 and TRBJ2-7; TRBD2 aligns across 9 bases. CDR1 WNHNN and CDR2 SYGVQD come from the germline V gene (reference sequence). The CDR3 loop spans 15 amino acids. V shed 3 bases and J 3 bases; nucleotides not matched to a gene: 6. This chain's CDR3 is CASSDSGSGIYEQYF. CDR3 bases: TGCGCCAGCAGTGATAGCGGGAGCGGCATCTACGAGCAGTACTTC.

This clonotype was observed a single time. The CDR3 loop reads CASSLEALPETQYF. CDR3 DNA: TGTGCCAGCAGCTTAGAGGCCCTCCCTGAGACCCAGTACTTC. This chain links TRBV11-2 with TRBJ2-5; D is ambiguous. The CDR3 is 14 amino acids. In germline, CDR1 is SGHAT, CDR2 FQNNGV. V lost 0 bases, J lost 5 bases, and 10 bases lay in between.

This chain joins TRBV19 and TRBJ2-1; 7 bases agree with TRBD2. Germline V lookup: CDR1 LNHDA, CDR2 SQIVND (reference sequence). The CDR3 is 16 residues long. Trimming took 4 bases from V and 2 from J; bases not matched to a gene: 8. CDR3 bases: TGTGCCAGTAGTACCACCCGGGACTACCCCTACAATGAGCAGTTCTTC. This encodes CASSTTRDYPYNEQFF.

V usage is TRBV20-1 and J usage is TRBJ2-3; D possibly corresponds to TRBD2 (6 bases). There are 12 residues in the CDR3. The germline CDR1 and CDR2 sequences are DFQATT and SNEGSKA (reference sequence). Trimming shortened V by 4 bases and J by 5 bases, and 10 bases separated the two germline ends. The CDR3 is CSATSGEDTQYF. CDR3 DNA sequence: TGCAGTGCTACCTCGGGGGAAGATACGCAGTATTTT.

This clonotype was recorded many times. This chain uses TRBV7-2 with TRBJ1-1; D is possibly TRBD1 (6 bases). Trimming cost V 0 bases and J 5 bases, with 7 bases left between them. The germline gives CDR1 SGHTA, CDR2 FQGNSA. The CDR3 has 13 residues. The CDR3 DNA sequence: TGTGCCAGCAGCTTAGCGCAGGGGACTGAAGCTTTCTTT. Its translation: CASSLAQGTEAFF.